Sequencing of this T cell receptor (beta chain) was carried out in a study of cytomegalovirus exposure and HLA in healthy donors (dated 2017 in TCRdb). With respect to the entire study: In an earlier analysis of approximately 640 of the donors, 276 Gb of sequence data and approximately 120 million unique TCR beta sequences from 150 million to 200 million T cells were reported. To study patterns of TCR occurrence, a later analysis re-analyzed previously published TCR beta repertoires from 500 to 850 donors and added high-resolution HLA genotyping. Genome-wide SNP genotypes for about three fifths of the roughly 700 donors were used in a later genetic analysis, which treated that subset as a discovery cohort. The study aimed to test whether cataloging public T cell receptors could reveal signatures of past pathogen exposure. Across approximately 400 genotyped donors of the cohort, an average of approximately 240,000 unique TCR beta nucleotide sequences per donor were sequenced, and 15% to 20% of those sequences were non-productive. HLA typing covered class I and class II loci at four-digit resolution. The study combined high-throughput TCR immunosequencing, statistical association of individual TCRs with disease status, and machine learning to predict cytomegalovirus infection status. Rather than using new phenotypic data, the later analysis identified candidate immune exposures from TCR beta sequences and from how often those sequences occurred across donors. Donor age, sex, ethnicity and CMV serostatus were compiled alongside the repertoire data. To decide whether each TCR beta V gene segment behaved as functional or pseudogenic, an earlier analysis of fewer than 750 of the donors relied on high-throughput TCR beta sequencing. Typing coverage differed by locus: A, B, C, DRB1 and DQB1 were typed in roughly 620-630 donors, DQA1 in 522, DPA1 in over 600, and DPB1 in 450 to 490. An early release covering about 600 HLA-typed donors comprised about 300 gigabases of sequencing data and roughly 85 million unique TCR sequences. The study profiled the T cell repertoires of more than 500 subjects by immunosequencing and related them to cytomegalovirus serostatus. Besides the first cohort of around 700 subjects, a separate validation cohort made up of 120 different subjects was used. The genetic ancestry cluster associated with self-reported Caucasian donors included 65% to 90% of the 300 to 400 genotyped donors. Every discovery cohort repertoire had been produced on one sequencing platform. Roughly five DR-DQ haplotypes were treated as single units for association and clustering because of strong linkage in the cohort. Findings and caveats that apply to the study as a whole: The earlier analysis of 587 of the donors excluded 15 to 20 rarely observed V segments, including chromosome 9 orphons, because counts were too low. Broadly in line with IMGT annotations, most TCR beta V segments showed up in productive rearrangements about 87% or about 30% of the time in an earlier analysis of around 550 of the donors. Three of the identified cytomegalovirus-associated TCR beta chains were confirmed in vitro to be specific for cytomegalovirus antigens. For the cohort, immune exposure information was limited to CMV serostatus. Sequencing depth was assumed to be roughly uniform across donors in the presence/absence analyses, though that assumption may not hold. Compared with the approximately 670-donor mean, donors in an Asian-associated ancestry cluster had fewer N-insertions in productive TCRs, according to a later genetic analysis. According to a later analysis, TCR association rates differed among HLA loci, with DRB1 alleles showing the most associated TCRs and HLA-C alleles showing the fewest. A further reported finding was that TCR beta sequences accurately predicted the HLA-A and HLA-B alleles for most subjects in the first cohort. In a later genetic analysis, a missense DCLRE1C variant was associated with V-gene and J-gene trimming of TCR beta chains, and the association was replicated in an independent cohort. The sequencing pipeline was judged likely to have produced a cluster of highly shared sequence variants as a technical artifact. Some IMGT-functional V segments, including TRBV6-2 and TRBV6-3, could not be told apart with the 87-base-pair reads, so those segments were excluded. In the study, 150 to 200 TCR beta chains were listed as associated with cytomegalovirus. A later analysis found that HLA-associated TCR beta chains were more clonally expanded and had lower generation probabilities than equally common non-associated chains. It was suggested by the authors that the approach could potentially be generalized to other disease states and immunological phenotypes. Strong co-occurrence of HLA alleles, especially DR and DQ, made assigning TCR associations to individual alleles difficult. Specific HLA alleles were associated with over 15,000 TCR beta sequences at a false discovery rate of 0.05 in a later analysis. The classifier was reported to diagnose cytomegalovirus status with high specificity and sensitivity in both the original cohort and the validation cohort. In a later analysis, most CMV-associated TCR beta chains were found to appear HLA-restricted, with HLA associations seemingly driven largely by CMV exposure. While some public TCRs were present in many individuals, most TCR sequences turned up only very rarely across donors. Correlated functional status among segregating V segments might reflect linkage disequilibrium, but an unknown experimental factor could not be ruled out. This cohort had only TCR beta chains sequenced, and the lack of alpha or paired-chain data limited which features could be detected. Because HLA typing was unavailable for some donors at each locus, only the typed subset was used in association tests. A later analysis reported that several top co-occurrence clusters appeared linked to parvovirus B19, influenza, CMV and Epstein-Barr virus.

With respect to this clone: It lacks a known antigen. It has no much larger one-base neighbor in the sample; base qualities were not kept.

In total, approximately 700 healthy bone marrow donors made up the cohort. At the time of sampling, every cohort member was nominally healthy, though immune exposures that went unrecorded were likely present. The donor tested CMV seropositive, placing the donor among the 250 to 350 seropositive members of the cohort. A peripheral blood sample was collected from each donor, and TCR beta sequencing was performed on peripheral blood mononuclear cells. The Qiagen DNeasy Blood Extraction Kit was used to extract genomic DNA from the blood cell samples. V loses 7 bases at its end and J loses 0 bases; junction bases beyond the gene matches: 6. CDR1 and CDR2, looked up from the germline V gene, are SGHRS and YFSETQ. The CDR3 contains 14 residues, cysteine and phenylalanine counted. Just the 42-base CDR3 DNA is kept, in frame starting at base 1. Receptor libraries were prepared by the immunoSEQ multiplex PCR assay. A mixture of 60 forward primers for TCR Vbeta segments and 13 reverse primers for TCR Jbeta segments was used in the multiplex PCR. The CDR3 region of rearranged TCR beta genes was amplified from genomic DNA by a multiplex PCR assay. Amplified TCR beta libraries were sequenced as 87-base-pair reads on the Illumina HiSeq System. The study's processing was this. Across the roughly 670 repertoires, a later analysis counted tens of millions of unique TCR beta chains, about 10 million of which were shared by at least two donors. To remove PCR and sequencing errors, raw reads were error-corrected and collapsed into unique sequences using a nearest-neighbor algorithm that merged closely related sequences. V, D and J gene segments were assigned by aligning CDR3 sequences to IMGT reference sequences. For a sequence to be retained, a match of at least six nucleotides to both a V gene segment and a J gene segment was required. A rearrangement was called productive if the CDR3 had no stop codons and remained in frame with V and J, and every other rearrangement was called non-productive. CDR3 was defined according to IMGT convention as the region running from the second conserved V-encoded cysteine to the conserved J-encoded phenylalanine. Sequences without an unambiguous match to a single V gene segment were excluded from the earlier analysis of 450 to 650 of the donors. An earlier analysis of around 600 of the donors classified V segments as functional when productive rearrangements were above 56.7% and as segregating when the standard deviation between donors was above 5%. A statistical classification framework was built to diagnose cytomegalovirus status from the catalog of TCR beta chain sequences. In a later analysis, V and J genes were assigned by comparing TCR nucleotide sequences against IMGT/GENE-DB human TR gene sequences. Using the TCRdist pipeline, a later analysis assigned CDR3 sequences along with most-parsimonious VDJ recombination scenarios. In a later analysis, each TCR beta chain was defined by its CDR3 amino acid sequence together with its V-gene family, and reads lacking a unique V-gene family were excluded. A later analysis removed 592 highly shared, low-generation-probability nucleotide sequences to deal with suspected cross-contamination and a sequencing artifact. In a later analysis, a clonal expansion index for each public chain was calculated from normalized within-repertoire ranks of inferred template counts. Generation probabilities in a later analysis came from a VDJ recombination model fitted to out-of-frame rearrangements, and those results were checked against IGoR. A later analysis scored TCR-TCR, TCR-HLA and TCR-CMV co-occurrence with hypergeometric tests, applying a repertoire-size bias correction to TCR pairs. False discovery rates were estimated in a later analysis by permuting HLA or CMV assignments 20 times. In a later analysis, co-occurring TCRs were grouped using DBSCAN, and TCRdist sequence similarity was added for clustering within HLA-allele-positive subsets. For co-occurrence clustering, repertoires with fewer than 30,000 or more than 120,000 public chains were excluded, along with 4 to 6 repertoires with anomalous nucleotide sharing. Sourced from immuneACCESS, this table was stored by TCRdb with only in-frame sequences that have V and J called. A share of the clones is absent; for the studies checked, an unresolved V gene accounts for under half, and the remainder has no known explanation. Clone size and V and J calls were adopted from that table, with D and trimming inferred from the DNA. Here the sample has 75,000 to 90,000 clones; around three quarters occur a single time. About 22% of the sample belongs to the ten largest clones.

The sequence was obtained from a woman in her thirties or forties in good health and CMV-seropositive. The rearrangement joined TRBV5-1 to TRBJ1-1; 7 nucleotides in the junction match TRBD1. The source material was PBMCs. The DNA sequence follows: TGCGCCAGCCAGGGGGATCCCGTGAACACTGAAGCTTTCTTT. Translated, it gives CASQGDPVNTEAFF.